The 25 T cell receptor beta chains presented below share a single source sample, sequenced in a study of T cell changes during pregnancy in multiple sclerosis. Profiling relied on immunoSEQ multiplex PCR, and the TCRdb table lists in-frame clones only, not all of them. This table has around 40,000 clones, about 92% appearing once. Sample: CD8+ T cells from peripheral blood mononuclear cells, taken in the third trimester of pregnancy. These receptors were taken from a female donor with multiple sclerosis, enrolled in a pregnancy study.

The V call is TRBV12-5, the J call TRBJ2-3; perhaps TRBD2 as D (7 bases). V was clipped by 10 bases and J by 10 bases, with 15 bases between them. CDR1 and CDR2 (germline): LGHNT, FRNRAP. The CDR3 is 11 amino acids. The CDR3 sequence is CATARGGAQYF. The CDR3 region has the DNA TGTGCTACAGCAAGGGGGGGGGCGCAGTATTTT.

V and J are TRBV7-9 and TRBJ2-2; a weak D match, TRBD1 (5 bases). Germline assignment: CDR1 SEHNR and CDR2 FQNEAQ (reference sequence). V dropped 8 bases and J dropped 4 bases, with 14 bases sitting between them. The CDR3 contains 14 residues. The CDR3 sequence: CASRDRSTTGELFF. Here the CDR3 DNA reads TGTGCCAGCCGTGACAGATCGACCACCGGGGAGCTGTTTTTT.

V usage is TRBV4-1 and J usage is TRBJ1-3; possibly TRBD1 for D (6 bases). The CDR3 runs to 15 residues. The germline V and J ends were trimmed by 2 bases and 0 bases, with 8 bases remaining between them. Germline V gene lookup returns CDR1 MGHRA and CDR2 YSYEKL. The CDR3 DNA sequence: TGCGCCAGCAGCCAACAGGGGTACTCTGGAAACACCATATATTTT. Protein: CASSQQGYSGNTIYF.

J is TRBJ1-1 and V is TRBV7-9, with no clear D. The V gene lost 3 bases and the J gene lost 2 bases, with 4 bases spanning the gap. The germline V gene has CDR1 SEHNR and CDR2 FQNEAQ (reference sequence). This CDR3 spans 12 amino acids. The CDR3 bases are TGTGCCAGCAGCTTCGGTAACACTGAAGCTTTCTTT. Translated, it gives CASSFGNTEAFF.

This chain links TRBV27 with TRBJ1-5; tentative D call: TRBD1 (6 bases). The CDR3 sequence is 15 residues long. Trimming removed 5 bases from V and 7 bases from J, with 18 bases in between. In germline, CDR1 is MNHEY, CDR2 SMNVEV (reference sequence). DNA of the CDR3: TGTGCCAGCAGTGATAGACCGGGACATGTACAGCCCCAGCATTTT. This translates into CASSDRPGHVQPQHF.

The J gene is TRBJ2-3, the V gene TRBV9; D might be TRBD2 (6 bases). CDR1 and CDR2 (germline): SGDLS, YYNGEE. V was cut by 6 bases and J by 6 bases, with 20 bases left in between. The CDR3 consists of 15 residues. For the CDR3, the DNA is TGTGCCAGCATCCCTGGACCGGAGGAGGGGGATACGCAGTATTTT. It translates to CASIPGPEEGDTQYF.

This chain joins TRBV10-2 and TRBJ2-1; the match to TRBD2 covers 7 bases. CDR3 size: 16 residues. The J segment lost 8 bases and the V segment lost 2 bases, leaving 12 bases of the junction unmatched. The germline CDR1 and CDR2 sequences are WSHSY and SAAADI. CDR3 loop: CASSEGLAALVHEQFF. In DNA, the CDR3 is TGCGCCAGCAGTGAGGGGCTAGCGGCGTTGGTGCATGAGCAGTTCTTC.

The rearrangement joins TRBV2 to TRBJ2-1; 10 bases are a match to TRBD2. The V gene end was trimmed by 2 bases and the J gene end by 10 bases; junction bases not matched to a gene: 8. CDR1 is SNHLY and CDR2 is FYNNEI in the germline V gene. The CDR3 covers 15 residues. The CDR3, as DNA: TGTGCCAGCAGTGAAATGGCTAGCGGGAGCGGGGAGCAGTTCTTC. Amino acid sequence: CASSEMASGSGEQFF.

The V call is TRBV7-9, the J call TRBJ2-7; no reliable D call. Trimming stripped 0 bases from V and 3 bases from J, with 9 bases between. Per the germline V gene, CDR1 is SEHNR and CDR2 is FQNEAQ (reference sequence). CDR3 length equals 14 residues. The CDR3 bases are TGTGCCAGCAGCTTAGCCGCGGCAGTCTACGAGCAGTACTTC. Translated, it gives CASSLAAAVYEQYF.

The chain couples TRBV19 to TRBJ2-7; TRBD2 agrees at 11 bases. The CDR3 is made up of 15 amino acids. V was pared by 3 bases and J by 4 bases, with 5 bases of the junction left unmatched. Germline values: CDR1 LNHDA, CDR2 SQIVND (reference sequence). Here the CDR3 DNA reads TGTGCCAGTAGTATCACAACTAGCGGGAGTTACGAGCAGTACTTC. Amino acid sequence: CASSITTSGSYEQYF.

The rearrangement links TRBV25-1 to TRBJ2-3; D call uncertain. The germline V gene has CDR1 MGHDK and CDR2 SYGVNS. V was trimmed by 2 bases and J by 3 bases, leaving 9 bases between them. CDR3 length: 14 residues. The CDR3 sequence: CASSEDFSTDTQYF. For the CDR3, the DNA is TGTGCCAGCAGTGAAGACTTTAGTACAGATACGCAGTATTTT.

The J gene is TRBJ1-2, the V gene TRBV15; D perhaps matches TRBD1 (6 bases). Germline loops: CDR1 LNHNV, CDR2 YYDKDF (reference sequence). The CDR3 is made up of 15 amino acids. The ends were cut back, 1 base at V and 2 bases at J, with 11 bases in the middle. This CDR3 is CATSRANRANYGYTF. In DNA form, the CDR3 reads TGTGCCACCAGCAGAGCTAACAGGGCCAACTATGGCTACACCTTC. Full variable domain (rest looked up from reference TRBV15 and TRBJ1-2): DAMVIQNPRYQVTQFGKPVTLSCSQTLNHNVMYWYQQKSSQAPKLLFHYYDKDFNNEADTPDNFQSRRPNTSFCFLDIRSPGLGDTAMYLCATSRANRANYGYTFGSGTRLTVV.

V and J are TRBV21-1 and TRBJ2-2; TRBD1, the table's D call, was not compared with the DNA. TRBV21-1 is a pseudogene segment. CDR3 size: 16 residues. CDR3: CASSRGQGGNTGELFF. CDR3 sequence (DNA): TGTGCCAGCAGCAGAGGACAGGGGGGTAACACCGGGGAGCTGTTTTTT.

The rearrangement links TRBV4-3 to TRBJ2-7; a possible D gene is TRBD2 (6 bases). Trimming shortened V by 2 bases and J by 3 bases, and 17 bases separated the two germline ends. Per germline, CDR1 LGHNA and CDR2 YSLEER. The length of the CDR3 is 16 residues. The CDR3 DNA sequence: TGCGCCAGCAGCCAATATGTGGGGGGAGGAAACTACGAGCAGTACTTC. Its translation is CASSQYVGGGNYEQYF.

The chain has TRBV15 and TRBJ1-4; the match to TRBD1 covers 8 bases. Unmatched junction bases numbered 8, after V lost 5 bases and J lost 9 bases. This CDR3 has 14 amino acids. Germline CDR1 is LNHNV and CDR2 is YYDKDF (reference sequence). CDR3 region: CATSSDRESKKLFF. The CDR3 DNA reads TGTGCCACCAGCTCGGACAGGGAGTCGAAAAAACTGTTTTTT.

The V call is TRBV5-6, the J call TRBJ1-1; D gene uncertain. The CDR3 loop spans 14 amino acids. V lost 0 bases, J lost 1 base, and 7 bases lay in between. Germline-derived CDR1 and CDR2 are SGHDT and YYEEEE. CDR3 protein: CASSLGQPNTEAFF. Written as DNA, the CDR3 is TGTGCCAGCAGCTTGGGACAACCGAACACTGAAGCTTTCTTT.

V usage is TRBV7-6 and J usage is TRBJ2-1; possibly TRBD2 for D (5 bases). CDR3 length: 14 amino acids. The V end was cut by 5 bases, the J end by 8 bases, with 16 bases between. The germline gives CDR1 SGHVS, CDR2 FNYEAQ. CDR3 in DNA: TGTGCCAGCAGCCAAGGTGGCGGGTTCGATGAGCAGTTCTTC. Protein: CASSQGGGFDEQFF.

This clone was picked up one time. The chain couples TRBV19 to TRBJ1-1; a weak D match, TRBD1 (5 bases). This CDR3 is built from 14 residues. Trimming took 2 bases from V and 1 from J, leaving 8 bases between them. The germline V gene has CDR1 LNHDA and CDR2 SQIVND (reference sequence). This CDR3 reads CASSIRQTNTEAFF. In DNA form, the CDR3 reads TGTGCCAGTAGTATAAGACAGACGAACACTGAAGCTTTCTTT.

The V and J genes are TRBV7-9 and TRBJ2-1; 8 positions match TRBD2. CDR1 and CDR2 from the germline V gene are SEHNR and FQNEAQ (reference sequence). The CDR3 consists of 17 residues. J was trimmed by 3 bases and V by 5 bases; bases with no gene match: 12. Here the CDR3 DNA reads TGTGCCAGCAGCCTGAGAACCGGGACTAGTTTCTACAATGAGCAGTTCTTC. Translated: CASSLRTGTSFYNEQFF.

V usage is TRBV4-2 and J usage is TRBJ2-7; 10 bases map to TRBD2. J lost 0 bases, V lost 1 base, and 0 bases had no gene match. CDR1 and CDR2 from the germline V gene are LGHNA and YNFKEQ. The CDR3 consists of 15 residues. In nucleotides, the CDR3 is TGTGCCAGCAGCCAAGGACTAGCGGGCTCCTACGAGCAGTACTTC. It translates to CASSQGLAGSYEQYF.

This sequence joins TRBV15 and TRBJ2-7; D is perhaps TRBD2 (7 bases). V lost 1 base and J lost 7, with 17 bases in between. The CDR3 spans 15 residues. In germline, CDR1 is LNHNV, CDR2 YYDKDF (reference sequence). CDR3 sequence: CATSRGGGLGGEQYF. CDR3 in DNA: TGTGCCACCAGCAGAGGGGGGGGCTTGGGAGGAGAGCAGTACTTC. The full variable domain, in which reference TRBV15 and TRBJ2-7 provide the parts outside the CDR3, is DAMVIQNPRYQVTQFGKPVTLSCSQTLNHNVMYWYQQKSSQAPKLLFHYYDKDFNNEADTPDNFQSRRPNTSFCFLDIRSPGLGDTAMYLCATSRGGGLGGEQYFGPGTRLTVT.

V gene TRBV27 combines with J gene TRBJ2-1; no clear D gene. This CDR3 comprises 13 residues. Trimming cost V 5 bases and J 3 bases, with 8 bases left between them. CDR1 is MNHEY and CDR2 is SMNVEV in the germline V gene (reference sequence). The CDR3 DNA follows: TGTGCCAGCAGTGTCTACTACTACAATGAGCAGTTCTTC. Its protein is CASSVYYYNEQFF.

This chain connects TRBV29-1 to TRBJ2-3, with a weak D call TRBD1 (7 bases). The CDR3 sequence is 14 residues long. Germline V gene data show CDR1 as SQVTM and CDR2 as ANQGSEA. With 8 bases removed from V and 2 bases from J, the gap between germline ends came to 17 bases. The CDR3, as DNA: TGCAGCACCAGGGGGGTAGCGGACACAGATACGCAGTATTTT. As protein: CSTRGVADTDTQYF.

V gene TRBV28 combines with J gene TRBJ1-2; 11 bases match TRBD1. The V and J ends lost 6 bases and 7 bases, in that order; junction bases with no gene match: 10. CDR3 size: 15 residues. Germline CDR1 is MDHEN and CDR2 is SYDVKM. Written as DNA, the CDR3 is TGTGCCAGCAGATATAAACCGGGACAGGGGGTTGGCTACACCTTC. It encodes CASRYKPGQGVGYTF.

This sequence joins TRBV13 and TRBJ2-5, with TRBD2 as a possible D gene (5 bases). The CDR3 is 14 residues long. Germline CDR1 is PRHDT and CDR2 is FYEKMQ (reference sequence). V gave up 2 bases and J gave up 4 bases, with 11 bases separating them. CDR3 DNA: TGTGCCAGCAGCTTACGGGCGGGCGGAGAGACCCAGTACTTC. This gives the protein CASSLRAGGETQYF.